This T cell receptor (beta chain) is from a study of blood T cells in healthy people across ages. Study conclusions and caveats: While age rose, TCR beta diversity per million T cells dropped in a roughly linear way.

A sample-barcoded 5' primer and a J-beta primer mix were used in a second PCR of about 7 to 11 cycles. TCRdb reprocessed the 5' RACE reads via MiXCR and lists one record per CDR3 protein. The sample includes roughly 680,000 distinct CDR3 sequences, around 21% of them seen just once. In the case of this clonotype: Its antigen is as yet unknown.

This CDR3 comprises 10 residues. CDR1 and CDR2 (germline): DFQATT, SNEGSKA (reference sequence). The specimen sequenced was blood. V is TRBV20-1 and J is TRBJ2-5; tentatively, D is TRBD2 (5 bases). The end of the DNA is better explained by TRBJ2-1, so the J call may be wrong. The receptor's source is a man aged 70-80 years in good health. CDR3 nucleotides: TGCAGTGCTCAGGAGGATGAGCAGTTCTTC. Translation gives CSAQEDEQFF.